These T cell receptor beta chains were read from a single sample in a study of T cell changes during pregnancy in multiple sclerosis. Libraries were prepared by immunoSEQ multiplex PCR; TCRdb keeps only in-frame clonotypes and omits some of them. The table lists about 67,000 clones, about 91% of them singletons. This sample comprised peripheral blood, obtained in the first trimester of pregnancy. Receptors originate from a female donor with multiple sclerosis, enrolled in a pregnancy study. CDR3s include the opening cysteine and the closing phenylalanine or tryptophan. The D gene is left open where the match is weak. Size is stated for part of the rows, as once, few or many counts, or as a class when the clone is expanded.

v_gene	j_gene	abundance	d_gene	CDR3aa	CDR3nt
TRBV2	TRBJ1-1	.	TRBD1	CASHSGQGNNGEAFF	TGTGCCAGCCACTCTGGACAGGGAAATAACGGTGAAGCTTTCTTT
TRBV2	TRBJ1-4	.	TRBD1	CASSPGQFEKLFF	TGTGCCAGCAGTCCGGGACAGTTTGAAAAACTGTTTTTT
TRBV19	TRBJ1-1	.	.	CASIPRGDTEAFF	TGTGCCAGTATCCCAAGGGGCGACACTGAAGCTTTCTTT
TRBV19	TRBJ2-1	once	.	CASSPRAGSSYNEQFF	TGTGCCAGTAGTCCCAGGGCCGGGAGCTCCTACAATGAGCAGTTCTTC
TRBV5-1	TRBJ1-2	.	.	CASHVGAGPHGYTF	TGCGCCAGCCACGTAGGGGCAGGACCTCATGGCTACACCTTC
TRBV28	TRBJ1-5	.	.	CASSPLLGGEKPQHF	TGTGCCAGCAGCCCCCTCCTCGGAGGGGAAAAGCCCCAGCATTTT
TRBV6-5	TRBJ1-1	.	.	CASRMKGWGNTEAFF	TGTGCCAGCAGAATGAAGGGGTGGGGAAACACTGAAGCTTTCTTT
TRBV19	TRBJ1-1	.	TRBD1	CASTLGQENTEAFF	TGTGCCAGTACCCTGGGACAGGAGAACACTGAAGCTTTCTTT
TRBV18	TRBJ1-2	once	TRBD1	CASSPSGQGGSGYTF	TGTGCCAGCTCACCGTCCGGACAGGGGGGGAGTGGCTACACCTTC
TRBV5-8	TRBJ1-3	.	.	CASSFGGTIYF	TGTGCCAGCAGCTTCGGAGGCACCATATATTTT
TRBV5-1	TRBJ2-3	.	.	CASSSDRPSTDTQYF	TGCGCCAGCAGCTCAGACAGGCCGAGCACAGATACGCAGTATTTT
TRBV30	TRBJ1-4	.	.	CAWSLEWGGMEKLFF	TGTGCCTGGAGCTTGGAGTGGGGCGGTATGGAAAAACTGTTTTTT
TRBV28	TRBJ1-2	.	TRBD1	CASRLRGQGYGYTF	TGTGCCAGCAGACTCAGGGGGCAAGGCTATGGCTACACCTTC
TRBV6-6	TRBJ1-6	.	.	CASSPEGSPLHF	TGTGCCAGCAGTCCCGAGGGTTCACCCCTCCACTTT
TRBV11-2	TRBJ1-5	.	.	CASSLSYDQPQHF	TGTGCCAGCAGCCTGAGCTACGATCAGCCCCAGCATTTT
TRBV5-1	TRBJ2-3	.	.	CASSAPEALSTDTQYF	TGCGCCAGCAGCGCCCCGGAGGCCCTCAGCACAGATACGCAGTATTTT
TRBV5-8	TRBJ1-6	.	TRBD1	CASRRTGVEVNSPLHF	TGTGCCAGCAGACGGACAGGGGTGGAGGTTAATTCACCCCTCCACTTT
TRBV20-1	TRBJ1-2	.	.	CGDWGDYGYTF	TGCGGCGATTGGGGGGACTATGGCTACACCTTC
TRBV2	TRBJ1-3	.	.	CASSVGPGQQYTIYF	TGTGCCAGCAGTGTGGGGCCAGGGCAACAATACACCATATATTTT
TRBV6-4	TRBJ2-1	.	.	CASSLNSGGGNEQFF	TGTGCCAGCAGTTTAAATAGCGGAGGAGGGAATGAGCAGTTCTTC
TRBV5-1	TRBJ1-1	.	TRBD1	CASSPGTGGAEAFF	TGCGCCAGCAGCCCCGGGACAGGTGGGGCTGAAGCTTTCTTT
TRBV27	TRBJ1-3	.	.	CASSPIPGRGGNSGNTIYF	TGTGCCAGCAGTCCAATCCCCGGACGGGGAGGGAACTCTGGAAACACCATATATTTT
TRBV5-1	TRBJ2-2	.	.	CASSSTTNTGELFF	TGCGCCAGCAGCTCGACTACTAACACCGGGGAGCTGTTTTTT
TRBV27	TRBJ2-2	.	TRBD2	CASSLSTGRAGSGELFF	TGTGCCAGCAGTTTATCGACCGGGAGGGCCGGTAGCGGGGAGCTGTTTTTT
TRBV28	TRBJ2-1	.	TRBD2	CASSFLTSGVRGNEQFF	TGTGCCAGCAGTTTCTTGACTAGCGGGGTTAGGGGGAATGAGCAGTTCTTC
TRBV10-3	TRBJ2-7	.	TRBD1	CAISSPGTGTYEQYF	TGTGCCATCAGTTCTCCCGGGACAGGAACCTACGAGCAGTACTTC
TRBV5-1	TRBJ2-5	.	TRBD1	CASSLGGQHLSETQYF	TGCGCCAGCAGCTTGGGGGGACAGCATCTTTCAGAGACCCAGTACTTC
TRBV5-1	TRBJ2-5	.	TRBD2	CASSNGLAEETQYF	TGCGCCAGCAGCAACGGACTAGCGGAAGAGACCCAGTACTTC
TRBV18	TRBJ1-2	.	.	CASSPDSNYGYTF	TGTGCCAGCTCACCTGACTCTAACTATGGCTACACCTTC
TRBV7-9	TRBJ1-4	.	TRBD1	CASSLPSRQGDREKLFF	TGTGCCAGCAGCTTACCCTCGCGACAGGGGGATAGAGAAAAACTGTTTTTT
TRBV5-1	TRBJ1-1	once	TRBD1	CASAQGGRTNTEAFF	TGCGCCAGCGCTCAAGGGGGCCGGACGAACACTGAAGCTTTCTTT
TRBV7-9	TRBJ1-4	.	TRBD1	CASSSKSGGLWEKLFF	TGTGCCAGCAGCTCCAAATCAGGGGGGCTCTGGGAAAAACTGTTTTTT
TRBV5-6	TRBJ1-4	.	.	CASSFPTETGEKLFF	TGTGCCAGCAGCTTTCCGACCGAAACGGGGGAAAAATTGTTTTTT
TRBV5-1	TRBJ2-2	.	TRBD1	CASTVRQGTTGELFF	TGCGCCAGCACCGTACGACAGGGAACCACCGGGGAGCTGTTTTTT
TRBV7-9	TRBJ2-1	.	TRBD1	CASSVGQGLNEQFF	TGTGCCAGCAGCGTCGGACAGGGGCTGAATGAGCAGTTCTTC
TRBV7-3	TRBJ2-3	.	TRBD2	CASSLNGGGADTQYF	TGTGCCAGCAGCTTAAATGGCGGGGGGGCAGATACGCAGTATTTT
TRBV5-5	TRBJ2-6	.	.	CASSPTGTGANVLTF	TGTGCCAGCAGCCCAACAGGGACTGGGGCCAACGTCCTGACTTTC
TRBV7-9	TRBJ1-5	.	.	CASSRGDNNQPQHF	TGTGCCAGCAGCAGGGGCGACAACAATCAGCCCCAGCATTTT
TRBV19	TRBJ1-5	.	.	CASSMVAGGGNQPQHF	TGTGCCAGTAGTATGGTCGCGGGGGGCGGCAATCAGCCCCAGCATTTT
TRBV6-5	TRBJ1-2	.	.	CASSLQGSWGYTF	TGTGCCAGCAGTTTACAGGGATCGTGGGGCTACACCTTC
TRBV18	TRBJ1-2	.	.	CASSPAQGRTNYGYTF	TGTGCCAGCTCACCCGCCCAGGGAAGGACTAACTATGGCTACACCTTC
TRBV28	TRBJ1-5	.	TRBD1	CASSPGGRNQPQHF	TGTGCCAGCAGTCCAGGGGGACGCAATCAGCCCCAGCATTTT
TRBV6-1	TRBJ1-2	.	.	CASRSGDIYGYTF	TGTGCCAGCAGGTCAGGGGATATCTATGGCTACACCTTC
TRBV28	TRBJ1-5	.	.	CASSVGASRWTQHF	TGTGCCAGCAGTGTTGGGGCGTCAAGGTGGACCCAGCATTTT
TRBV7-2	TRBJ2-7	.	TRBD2	CASSAPGRSSYEQYF	TGTGCCAGCAGCGCGCCCGGGAGGAGCTCCTACGAGCAGTACTTC
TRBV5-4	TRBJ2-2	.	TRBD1	CASSYRQGATGELFF	TGTGCCAGCAGCTACCGACAGGGGGCGACCGGGGAGCTGTTTTTT
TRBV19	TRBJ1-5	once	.	CASSIFAAQANQPQHF	TGTGCCAGTAGTATATTCGCGGCACAGGCAAATCAGCCCCAGCATTTT
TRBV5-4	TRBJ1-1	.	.	CASSSRPGGTEAFF	TGTGCCAGCAGCTCCCGACCGGGGGGCACTGAAGCTTTCTTT
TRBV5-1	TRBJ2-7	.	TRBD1	CASSIPGQGLEQYF	TGCGCCAGCAGCATCCCGGGACAGGGACTCGAGCAGTACTTC
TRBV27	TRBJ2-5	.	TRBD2	CASRAVAGRQETQYF	TGTGCCAGCAGGGCAGTAGCGGGTAGACAAGAGACCCAGTACTTC
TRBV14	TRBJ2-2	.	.	CASKGQLNTGELFF	TGTGCCAGCAAAGGACAGTTGAACACCGGGGAGCTGTTTTTT
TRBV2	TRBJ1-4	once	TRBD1	CASRGTGSYEKLFF	TGTGCCAGCAGGGGGACAGGGTCCTATGAAAAACTGTTTTTT
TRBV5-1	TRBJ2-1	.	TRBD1	CASSLLPGQGLDEQFF	TGCGCCAGCAGCCTTCTTCCGGGACAGGGCCTTGATGAGCAGTTCTTC
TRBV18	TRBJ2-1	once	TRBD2	CASSPRPGTSGYNEQFF	TGTGCCAGCTCACCACGACCAGGGACTAGCGGTTACAATGAGCAGTTCTTC
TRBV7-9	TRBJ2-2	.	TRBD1	CASSTDRANTGELFF	TGTGCCAGCAGCACGGACAGGGCGAACACCGGGGAGCTGTTTTTT
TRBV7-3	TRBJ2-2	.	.	CASSFSRVGTGELFF	TGTGCCAGCAGCTTCTCGAGGGTGGGGACCGGGGAGCTGTTTTTT
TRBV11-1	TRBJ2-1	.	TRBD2	CASSLTSGSNNEQFF	TGTGCCAGCAGCTTAACTAGCGGGAGTAACAATGAGCAGTTCTTC
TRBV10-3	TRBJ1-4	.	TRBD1	CAAQGQGEKLFF	TGTGCCGCCCAGGGACAGGGTGAAAAACTGTTTTTT
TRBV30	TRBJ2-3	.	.	CAWSQGDTQYF	TGTGCCTGGAGTCAGGGGGATACGCAGTATTTT